This T cell receptor beta chain was documented in a study of OX40 agonist ivuxolimab in advanced cancers. V lost 7 bases, J lost 0 bases, and 12 bases stayed unmatched. Germline lookup yields CDR1 SQVTM and CDR2 ANQGSEA. CDR3 length: 16 amino acids. The table came from immunoSEQ multiplex PCR; TCRdb's copy has only in-frame clones and leaves some out. The sample includes around 62,000 clones, roughly 86% of them seen just once. The material was CD4+ or CD8+ T cells sorted from blood, obtained in a trial of the OX40 agonist ivuxolimab. J is TRBJ2-3 and V is TRBV29-1, with TRBD2 identical over 8 bases. The source of this sequence is an adult with an advanced solid tumor such as melanoma, head and neck, liver or kidney cancer. The CDR3 loop reads CSARSWASGSTDTQYF. The CDR3 DNA sequence: TGCAGCGCTCGCTCCTGGGCTAGCGGGAGCACAGATACGCAGTATTTT.